This entry lists 18 T cell receptor beta chains sequenced from one sample in a study of cytomegalovirus exposure and HLA in healthy donors. The PCR was carried out with 60 Vbeta primers and 13 Jbeta primers. The table came from immunoSEQ multiplex PCR; TCRdb's copy has only in-frame clones and leaves some out. The sample shows 100,000 to 150,000 clones, 75% to 85% of them seen only once. The sample comprised PBMCs. These receptors were obtained from a man aged 45-65 years in good health and CMV-seronegative.

This clone was detected only a few times. J is TRBJ1-1 and V is TRBV7-6, with D perhaps TRBD1 (6 bases). V dropped 5 bases and J dropped 1 base, with 14 bases sitting between them. The germline CDR1 and CDR2 sequences are SGHVS and FNYEAQ. The CDR3 runs to 15 residues. This CDR3 reads CASSTTQGGNTEAFF. Here the CDR3 DNA reads TGTGCCAGCAGCACAACACAGGGTGGGAACACTGAAGCTTTCTTT.

The V gene is TRBV6-1, the J gene TRBJ1-1; TRBD1 is a possible D gene (5 bases). Germline V gene lookup returns CDR1 MNHNS and CDR2 SASEGT. CDR3 size: 15 residues. Between the trimmed V and J ends, which lost 7 bases and 2 bases, there was a span of 17 bases. The CDR3 sequence is CASISPGQLNTEAFF. Here the CDR3 DNA reads TGTGCCAGCATTTCTCCAGGGCAGTTAAACACTGAAGCTTTCTTT.

This chain links TRBV10-3 with TRBJ1-1; 9 positions agree with TRBD1. The CDR3 is made up of 16 amino acids. V lost 2 bases and J lost 0; bases outside the gene matches: 4. Germline V gene sequence: CDR1 ENHRY, CDR2 SYGVKD. The CDR3 nucleotides are TGTGCCATCAGTGAGGGACAGGGGATTCTGAACACTGAAGCTTTCTTT. This gives the protein CAISEGQGILNTEAFF.

The chain has TRBV9 and TRBJ1-2, with D possibly TRBD1 on 6 matching bases. Trimming removed 3 bases at V and 7 bases at J, with 22 bases between. The CDR3 sequence is 16 residues long. In germline, CDR1 is SGDLS, CDR2 YYNGEE. In DNA form, the CDR3 reads TGTGCCAGCAGCGCATCAGGGGAACCTGTCTTATTTGGCTACACCTTC. Its protein product is CASSASGEPVLFGYTF.

This chain joins TRBV11-3 and TRBJ2-5; TRBD1 agrees at 7 bases. This CDR3 has 14 residues. Germline assignment: CDR1 SGHNT and CDR2 YENEEA. After removal of 1 base from V and 3 bases from J, the junction contained 2 bases not matched to a gene. CDR3 amino acids: CASSLGTGEETQYF. The CDR3 nucleotides are TGTGCCAGCAGCTTAGGCACAGGGGAAGAGACCCAGTACTTC.

The rearrangement links TRBV19 to TRBJ2-2; 7 bases are a match to TRBD1. Looked up from germline, CDR1 is LNHDA and CDR2 is SQIVND (reference sequence). The V gene end was trimmed by 10 bases and the J gene end by 7 bases; junction bases not matched to a gene: 9. The CDR3 runs 13 residues. This CDR3 is CATWGQGVGELFF. The CDR3 DNA sequence: TGTGCCACCTGGGGGCAGGGGGTCGGGGAGCTGTTTTTT.

This chain uses TRBV15 with TRBJ1-2; 9 bases are shared with TRBD1. Trimming took 4 bases from V and 4 from J; bases not matched to a gene: 13. Germline V gives CDR1 LNHNV, CDR2 YYDKDF (reference sequence). The CDR3 runs to 17 residues. The CDR3 nucleotides are TGTGCCACCAGCACGGGGACAGGGCCTCCAACTATCTATGGCTACACCTTC. Residues: CATSTGTGPPTIYGYTF.

This clone turned up a few times. The chain carries TRBV7-8 and TRBJ2-6; TRBD1 matches at 11 bases. After removal of 5 bases from V and 4 bases from J, the junction contained 10 bases not matched to a gene. Looked up from germline, CDR1 is SGHVS and CDR2 is FQNEAQ. The CDR3 runs 18 residues. The CDR3 DNA sequence: TGTGCCAGCAGCCGGGGACAGGGGGTCAGAGGGGGGGCCAACGTCCTGACTTTC. Its protein is CASSRGQGVRGGANVLTF.

The chain carries TRBV19 and TRBJ1-6, with D possibly being TRBD1 (5 bases). This CDR3 region has 16 residues. Germline-derived CDR1 and CDR2 are LNHDA and SQIVND (reference sequence). V dropped 8 bases and J dropped 0 bases, with 14 bases sitting between them. In nucleotides, the CDR3 is TGTGCCAGTCGGAAGACAGCTAGCTCCTATAATTCACCCCTCCACTTT. Translated, it gives CASRKTASSYNSPLHF.

J is TRBJ2-3 and V is TRBV5-1; 7 bases match TRBD2. Germline CDR1 is SGHRS and CDR2 is YFSETQ. V lost 10 bases, J lost 0 bases, and 5 bases stayed unmatched. CDR3 length: 13 residues. The CDR3: CASGGHSTDTQYF. CDR3 nucleotide sequence: TGCGCCTCGGGGGGTCATAGCACAGATACGCAGTATTTT.

This clone was picked up a small number of times. V usage is TRBV11-2 and J usage is TRBJ2-5; the D is unclear. Germline V gene data show CDR1 as SGHAT and CDR2 as FQNNGV. Deletions cut 2 bases from V and 2 bases from J, with 9 bases between. CDR3 size: 14 residues. The CDR3 coding sequence is TGTGCCAGCAGCTTACCCAGCGCTCAAGAGACCCAGTACTTC. Translating gives CASSLPSAQETQYF.

J is TRBJ2-1 and V is TRBV7-8, with a tentative D call TRBD2 (6 bases). From germline, CDR1 is SGHVS and CDR2 FQNEAQ. The CDR3 has 15 amino acids. The germline V and J ends were trimmed by 5 bases and 4 bases, with 15 bases remaining between them. The CDR3 DNA follows: TGTGCCAGCAGCCGAGAGGGACTCCATTACAATGAGCAGTTCTTC. Amino acids: CASSREGLHYNEQFF.

This clone has just a few counts. The V and J genes are TRBV15 and TRBJ1-3, with D hard to call. Trimming shortened V by 0 bases and J by 4 bases, and 10 bases separated the two germline ends. CDR1 LNHNV and CDR2 YYDKDF come from the germline V gene (reference sequence). This CDR3 is built from 15 residues. The DNA for the CDR3 is TGTGCCACCAGCAGAGACAGGTTTTCCGGAAACACCATATATTTT. This codes for CATSRDRFSGNTIYF.

The chain links TRBV7-3 to TRBJ2-5; the D is unclear. The end of the DNA fits TRBJ2-7 better, so the J call may be wrong. The CDR3 runs to 13 residues. CDR1 SGHTA and CDR2 FQGTGA come from the germline V gene. The CDR3 here is CASSLYTGNEQYF. Written as DNA, the CDR3 is TGTGCCAGCAGCTTGTATACGGGTAACGAGCAGTACTTC.

In its sample, this clone was seen a few times. The chain carries TRBV6-1 and TRBJ1-1; D ambiguous. The CDR3 is 15 residues long. V was shortened by 0 bases and J by 4 bases, with 12 bases between the two germline ends. Germline CDR1 reads MNHNS; CDR2 reads SASEGT. CDR3 sequence reads: CASSEAIEGATEAFF. Written as DNA, the CDR3 is TGTGCCAGCAGTGAAGCGATCGAGGGTGCCACTGAAGCTTTCTTT.

A few counts support this clone. The chain joins TRBV28 to TRBJ1-5, with 8 bases fitting TRBD1. After removal of 6 bases from V and 5 bases from J, the junction contained 9 bases not matched to a gene. Germline assignment: CDR1 MDHEN and CDR2 SYDVKM. CDR3 length: 15 residues. CDR3 in DNA: TGTGCCAGCAGCCCGGGACAGGTGGGGGATCAGCCCCAGCATTTT. Its protein product is CASSPGQVGDQPQHF.

The genes are TRBV28 and TRBJ2-7, with TRBD2 matching 8 bases. Losses at the gene ends were 2 bases for V and 0 bases for J; bases not matched to a gene: 9. The CDR3 sequence is 17 residues long. Germline V gene sequence: CDR1 MDHEN, CDR2 SYDVKM. The CDR3 loop reads CASSLKASGTSSYEQYV. For the CDR3, the DNA is TGTGCCAGCAGTTTAAAAGCGTCCGGGACTAGCTCCTACGAGCAGTACGTC.

The rearrangement links TRBV19 to TRBJ1-5; TRBD1 matches at 8 bases. The CDR3 consists of 14 residues. V shed 4 bases, J shed 5 bases, and the junction held 4 bases outside the gene matches. Germline V lookup: CDR1 LNHDA, CDR2 SQIVND (reference sequence). CDR3 residues: CASSTHRGYQPQHF. The CDR3 nucleotides are TGTGCCAGTAGTACGCACAGGGGGTATCAGCCCCAGCATTTT.